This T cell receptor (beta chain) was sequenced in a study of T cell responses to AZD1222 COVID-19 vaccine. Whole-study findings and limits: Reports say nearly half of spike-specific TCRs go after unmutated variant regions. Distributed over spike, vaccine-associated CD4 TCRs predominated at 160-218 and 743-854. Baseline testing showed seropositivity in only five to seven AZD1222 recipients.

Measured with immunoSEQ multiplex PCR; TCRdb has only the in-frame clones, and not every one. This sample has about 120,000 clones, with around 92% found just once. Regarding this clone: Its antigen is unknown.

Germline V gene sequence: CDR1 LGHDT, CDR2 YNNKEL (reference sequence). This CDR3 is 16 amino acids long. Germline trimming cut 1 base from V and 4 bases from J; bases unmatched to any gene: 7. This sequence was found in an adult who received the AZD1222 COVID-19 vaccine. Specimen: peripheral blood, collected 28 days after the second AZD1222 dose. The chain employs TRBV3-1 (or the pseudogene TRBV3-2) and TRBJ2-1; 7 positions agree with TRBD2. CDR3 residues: CASSQAASGPYNEQFF. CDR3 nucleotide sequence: TGTGCCAGCAGCCAAGCTGCTAGCGGACCTTACAATGAGCAGTTCTTC.